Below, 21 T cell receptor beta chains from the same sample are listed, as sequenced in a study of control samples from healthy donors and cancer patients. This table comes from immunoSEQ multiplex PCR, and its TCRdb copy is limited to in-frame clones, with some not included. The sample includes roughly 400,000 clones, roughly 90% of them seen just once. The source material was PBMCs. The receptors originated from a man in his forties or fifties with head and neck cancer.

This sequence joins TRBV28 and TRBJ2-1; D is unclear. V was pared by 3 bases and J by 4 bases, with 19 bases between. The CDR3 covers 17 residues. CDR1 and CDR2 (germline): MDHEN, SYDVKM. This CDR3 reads CASSFDTLIRRYNEQFF. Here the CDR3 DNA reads TGTGCCAGCAGTTTTGACACGCTTATACGGAGATACAATGAGCAGTTCTTC.

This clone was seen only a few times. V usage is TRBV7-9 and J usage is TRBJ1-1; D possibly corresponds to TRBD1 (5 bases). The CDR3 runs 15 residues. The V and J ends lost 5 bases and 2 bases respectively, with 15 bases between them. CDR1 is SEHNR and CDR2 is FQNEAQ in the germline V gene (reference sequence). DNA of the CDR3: TGTGCCAGCAGCCTTGCGGCAGGGAAAAACACTGAAGCTTTCTTT. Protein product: CASSLAAGKNTEAFF.

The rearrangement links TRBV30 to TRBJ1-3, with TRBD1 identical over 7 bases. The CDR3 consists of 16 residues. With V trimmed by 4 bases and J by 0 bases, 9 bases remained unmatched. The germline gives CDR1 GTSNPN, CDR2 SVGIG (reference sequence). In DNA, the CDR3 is TGTGCCTGGACCCTGGGGGACAGCAACTCTGGAAACACCATATATTTT. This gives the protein CAWTLGDSNSGNTIYF.

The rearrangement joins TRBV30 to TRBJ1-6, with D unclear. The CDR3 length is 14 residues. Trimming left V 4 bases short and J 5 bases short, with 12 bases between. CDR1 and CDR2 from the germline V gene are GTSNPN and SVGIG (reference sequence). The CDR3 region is CAWTQRTDNSPLHF. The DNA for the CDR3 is TGTGCCTGGACCCAAAGGACCGATAATTCACCCCTCCACTTT.

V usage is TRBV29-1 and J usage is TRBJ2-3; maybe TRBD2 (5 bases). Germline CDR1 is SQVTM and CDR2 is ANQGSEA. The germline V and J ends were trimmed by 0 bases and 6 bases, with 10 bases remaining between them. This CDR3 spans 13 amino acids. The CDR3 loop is CSVEEVGVDTQYF. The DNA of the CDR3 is TGCAGCGTTGAAGAGGTGGGAGTCGATACGCAGTATTTT.

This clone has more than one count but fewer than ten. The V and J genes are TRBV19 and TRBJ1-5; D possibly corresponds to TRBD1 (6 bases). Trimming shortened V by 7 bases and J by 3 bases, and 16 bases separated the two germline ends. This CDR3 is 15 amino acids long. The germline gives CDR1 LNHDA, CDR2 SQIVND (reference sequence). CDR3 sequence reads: CASTPDRRTNQPQHF. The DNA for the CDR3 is TGTGCCAGTACCCCCGACAGGCGGACCAATCAGCCCCAGCATTTT. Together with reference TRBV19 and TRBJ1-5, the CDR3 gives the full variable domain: DGGITQSPKYLFRKEGQNVTLSCEQNLNHDAMYWYRQDPGQGLRLIYYSQIVNDFQKGDIAEGYSVSREKKESFPLTVTSAQKNPTAFYLCASTPDRRTNQPQHFGDGTRLSIL.

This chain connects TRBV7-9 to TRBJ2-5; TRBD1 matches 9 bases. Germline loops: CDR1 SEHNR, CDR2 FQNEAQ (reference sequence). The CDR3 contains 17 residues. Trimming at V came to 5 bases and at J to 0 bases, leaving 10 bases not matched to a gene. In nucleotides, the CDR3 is TGTGCCAGCAGCGGAGGGACAGGGCGAGGGTACCAAGAGACCCAGTACTTC. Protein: CASSGGTGRGYQETQYF.

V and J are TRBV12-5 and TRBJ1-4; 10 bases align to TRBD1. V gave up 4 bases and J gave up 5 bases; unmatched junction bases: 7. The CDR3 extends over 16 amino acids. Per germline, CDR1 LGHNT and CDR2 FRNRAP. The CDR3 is CASGSMRTGGNEKLFF. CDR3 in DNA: TGTGCTAGTGGTTCCATGCGGACAGGGGGGAATGAAAAACTGTTTTTT.

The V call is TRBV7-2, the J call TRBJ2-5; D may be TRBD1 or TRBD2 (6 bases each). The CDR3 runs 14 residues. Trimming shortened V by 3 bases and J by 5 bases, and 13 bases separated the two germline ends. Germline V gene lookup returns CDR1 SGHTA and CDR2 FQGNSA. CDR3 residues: CASSFWGARETQYF. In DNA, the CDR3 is TGTGCCAGCAGCTTCTGGGGGGCCAGGGAGACCCAGTACTTC.

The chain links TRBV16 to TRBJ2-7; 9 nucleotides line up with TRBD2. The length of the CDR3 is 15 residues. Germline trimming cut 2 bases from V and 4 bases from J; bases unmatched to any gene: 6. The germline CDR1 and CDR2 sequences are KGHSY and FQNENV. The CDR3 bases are TGTGCCAGCAGCCAAGGTCCAAGCGGGAGGTACGAGCAGTACTTC. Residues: CASSQGPSGRYEQYF.

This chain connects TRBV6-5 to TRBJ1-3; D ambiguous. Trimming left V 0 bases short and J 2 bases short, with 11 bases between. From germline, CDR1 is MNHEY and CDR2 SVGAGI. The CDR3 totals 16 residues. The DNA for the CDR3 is TGTGCCAGCAGTTACTCGGAGGACCTCCCTGGAAACACCATATATTTT. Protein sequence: CASSYSEDLPGNTIYF.

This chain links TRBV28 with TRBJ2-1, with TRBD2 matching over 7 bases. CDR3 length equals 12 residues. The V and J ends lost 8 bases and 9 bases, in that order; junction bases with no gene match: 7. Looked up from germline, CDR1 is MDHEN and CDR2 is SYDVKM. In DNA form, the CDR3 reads TGTGCCAGCGGACTAGTTGTTAGTGAGCAGTTCTTC. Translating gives CASGLVVSEQFF.

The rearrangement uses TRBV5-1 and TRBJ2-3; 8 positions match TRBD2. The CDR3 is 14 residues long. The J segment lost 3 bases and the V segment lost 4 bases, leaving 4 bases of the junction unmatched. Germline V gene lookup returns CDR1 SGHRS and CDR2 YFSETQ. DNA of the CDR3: TGCGCCAGCAGCGTATTAGCGGGAACAGATACGCAGTATTTT. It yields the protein CASSVLAGTDTQYF.

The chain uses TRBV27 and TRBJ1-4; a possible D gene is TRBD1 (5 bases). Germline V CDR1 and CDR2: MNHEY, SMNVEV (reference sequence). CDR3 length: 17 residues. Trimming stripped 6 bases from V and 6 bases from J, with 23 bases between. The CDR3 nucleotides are TGTGCCAGCAGCCCAACGTCCTGGGGCGCGTGGCATGAAAAACTGTTTTTT. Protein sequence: CASSPTSWGAWHEKLFF.

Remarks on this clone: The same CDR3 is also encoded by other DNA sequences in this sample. The CDR3 spells CASSPRQGMNTEAFF. The CDR3 nucleotides read TGTGCCAGCTCACCTCGACAGGGGATGAACACTGAAGCTTTCTTT. The chain combines TRBV18 with TRBJ1-1, with 8 bases fitting TRBD1. CDR3 length: 15 amino acids. Germline values: CDR1 KGHSH, CDR2 LQKENI. V lost 3 bases to trimming and J lost 0 bases; unmatched junction nucleotides: 3.

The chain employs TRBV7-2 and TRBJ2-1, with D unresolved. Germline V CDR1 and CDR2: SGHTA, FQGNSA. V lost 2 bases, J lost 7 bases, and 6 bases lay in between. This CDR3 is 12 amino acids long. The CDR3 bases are TGTGCCAGCAGCTTAAGTAGGAATGAGCAGTTCTTC. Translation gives CASSLSRNEQFF.

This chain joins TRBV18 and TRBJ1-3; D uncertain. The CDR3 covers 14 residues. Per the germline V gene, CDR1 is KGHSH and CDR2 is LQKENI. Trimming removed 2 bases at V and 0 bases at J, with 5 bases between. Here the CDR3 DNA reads TGTGCCAGCTCACCAGGCACCTCTGGAAACACCATATATTTT. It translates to CASSPGTSGNTIYF. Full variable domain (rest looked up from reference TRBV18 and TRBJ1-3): NAGVMQNPRHLVRRRGQEARLRCSPMKGHSHVYWYRQLPEEGLKFMVYLQKENIIDESGMPKERFSAEFPKEGPSILRIQQVVRGDSAAYFCASSPGTSGNTIYFGEGSWLTVV.

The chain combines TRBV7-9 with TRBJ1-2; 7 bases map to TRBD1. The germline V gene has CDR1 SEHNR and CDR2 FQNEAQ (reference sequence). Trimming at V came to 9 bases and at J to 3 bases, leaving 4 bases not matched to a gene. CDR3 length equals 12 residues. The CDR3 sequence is CASEGADYGYTF. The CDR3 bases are TGTGCCAGTGAGGGGGCGGACTATGGCTACACCTTC.

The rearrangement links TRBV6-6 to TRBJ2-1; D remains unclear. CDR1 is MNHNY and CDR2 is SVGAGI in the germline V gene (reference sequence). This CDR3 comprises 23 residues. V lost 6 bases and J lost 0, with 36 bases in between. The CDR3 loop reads CASSSRRTSLTTSQRSSYNEQFF. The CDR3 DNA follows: TGTGCCAGCAGCTCACGACGGACCTCCCTCACAACGTCTCAAAGGAGCTCCTACAATGAGCAGTTCTTC.

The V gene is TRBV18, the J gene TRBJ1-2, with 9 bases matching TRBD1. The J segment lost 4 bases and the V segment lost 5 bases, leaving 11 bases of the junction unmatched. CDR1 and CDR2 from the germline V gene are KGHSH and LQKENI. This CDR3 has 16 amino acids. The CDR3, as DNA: TGTGCCAGCTCAGCGAGCCGGGACAGGGTGGGCTATGGCTACACCTTC. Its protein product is CASSASRDRVGYGYTF.

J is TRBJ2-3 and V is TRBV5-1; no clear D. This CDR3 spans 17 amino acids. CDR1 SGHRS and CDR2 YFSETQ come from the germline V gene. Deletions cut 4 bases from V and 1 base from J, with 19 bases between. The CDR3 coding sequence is TGCGCCAGCAGCCAACCCACCACAGCTAGTGGCACAGATACGCAGTATTTT. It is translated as CASSQPTTASGTDTQYF.